A selection of T cell receptor beta chains follows, all from one sample in a study of T cells in Graves' hyperthyroidism and ophthalmopathy. TCRdb called the multiplex PCR reads again in MiXCR, with one record for every CDR3 protein. Here the sample spans roughly 99,000 distinct CDR3 sequences, about 15% being singletons. The sample consisted of blood. These receptors were taken from a woman between 45 and 65 years old with Graves' hyperthyroidism. The conserved cysteine and the conserved F or W are not part of the CDR3 here.

>TRBJ1-5|TRBV2
ASSEEFAGLSNQPQH
>TRBJ1-4|TRBV19
ASNIGGENEKLF
>TRBJ2-3|TRBV5-5
ASSSTPLRLREISTDTQY
>TRBJ1-5|TRBV20-1
SASVRTGVQPQH
>TRBJ1-2|TRBV6-1
ASSPPGREGYGYT
>TRBJ2-5|TRBV20-1
SARDQSQGEETQY
>TRBJ2-6|TRBV20-1
SARDLQSSGANVLT
>TRBJ2-1|TRBV14
ASSQPPTASYNEQF
>TRBJ2-2|TRBV13
ASSPTYDRGGTGELF
>TRBJ2-7|TRBV11-2
ASSPGLAASSYEQY
>TRBJ2-3|TRBV29-1
SGKIRRLGLITDTQY
>TRBJ1-5|TRBV5-5
ASSADRGRNQPQH
>TRBJ2-3|TRBV20-1
SAPGTSGTTDTQY
>TRBJ1-2|TRBV6-5
ASSYSGTDYGYT
>TRBJ1-2|TRBV6-1
ASSRTGGNYGYT
>TRBJ1-5|TRBV20-1
SASSGGNQPQH
>TRBJ2-1|TRBV9
ASSAGGLPKMSSYNEQF
>TRBJ2-1|TRBV28
ASSSPLEHEQF
>TRBJ2-7|TRBV28
ASNSPKGTTYEQY
>TRBJ2-3|TRBV18
ASSPRFGASTDTQY
>TRBJ2-1|TRBV29-1
SATPGLASYNEQF
>TRBJ1-1|TRBV6-5
ASSSVVNTEAF
>TRBJ1-6|TRBV6-5
ASSLGTGRWSPLH
>TRBJ1-5|TRBV18
ASSPLRSNQPQH
>TRBJ1-2|TRBV14
ASSQDPRGMSGYT
>TRBJ1-2|TRBV2
ASRTGGRYGYT
>TRBJ2-1|TRBV4-2
ASSFGQLSNEQF
>TRBJ1-2|TRBV6-1
ASSQTGTINGYT
>TRBJ1-1|TRBV28
ATAHHEAF
>TRBJ2-1|TRBV7-9
ASSTVEGGMGTEQF
>TRBJ2-3|TRBV24-1
ATSGGAYTDTQY
>TRBJ1-2|TRBV2
ASSETVDYGYT
>TRBJ2-5|TRBV7-9
ASSFRDRETQY
>TRBJ2-3|TRBV12-3/TRBV12-4
ASSPGFEGTDTQY
>TRBJ1-1|TRBV4-1
ASSQDRGGSTEAF
>TRBJ1-2|TRBV20-1
SARDGGVPANYGYT
>TRBJ2-3|TRBV24-1
ATSDFWLGDTQY
>TRBJ2-2|TRBV29-1
SATQGTGELF
>TRBJ1-6|TRBV4-2
ASSQERASPLH
>TRBJ2-3|TRBV11-2
ASSPTRITDTQY
>TRBJ2-5|TRBV11-1
ASSFNALEETQY
>TRBJ2-5|TRBV24-1
ATSDYGQGGETQY
>TRBJ2-1|TRBV2
ASSGRGRNEQF
>TRBJ2-1|TRBV7-8
ASSFWTGYNEQF
>TRBJ2-1|TRBV27
ASGSTGTFYNEQF